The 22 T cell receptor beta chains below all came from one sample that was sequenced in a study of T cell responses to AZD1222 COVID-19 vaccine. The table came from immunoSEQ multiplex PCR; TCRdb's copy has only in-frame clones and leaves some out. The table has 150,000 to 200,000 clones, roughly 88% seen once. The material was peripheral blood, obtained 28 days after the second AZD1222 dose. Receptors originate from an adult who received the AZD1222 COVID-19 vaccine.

The CDR3 DNA reads as TGTGCCAGCAGCCTCCCAATGACATCACAAGAGACCCAGTACTTC. It yields the protein CASSLPMTSQETQYF. The chain links TRBV7-2 to TRBJ2-5, with D unclear. V gave up 5 bases and J gave up 2 bases, with 15 bases separating them. CDR1 SGHTA and CDR2 FQGNSA come from the germline V gene. The CDR3 is 15 residues long.

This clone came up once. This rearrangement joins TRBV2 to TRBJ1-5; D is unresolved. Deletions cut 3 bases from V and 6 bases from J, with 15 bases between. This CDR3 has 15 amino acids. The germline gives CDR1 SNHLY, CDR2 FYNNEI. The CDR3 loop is CASSEVGGSVQPQHF. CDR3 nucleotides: TGTGCCAGCAGTGAGGTGGGCGGCTCGGTTCAGCCCCAGCATTTT.

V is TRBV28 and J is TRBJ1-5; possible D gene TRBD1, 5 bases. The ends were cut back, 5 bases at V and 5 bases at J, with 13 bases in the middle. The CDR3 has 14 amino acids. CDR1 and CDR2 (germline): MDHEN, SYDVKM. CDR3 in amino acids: CASSPGTAYQPQHF. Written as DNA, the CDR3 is TGTGCCAGCAGTCCCGGGACCGCCTATCAGCCCCAGCATTTT.

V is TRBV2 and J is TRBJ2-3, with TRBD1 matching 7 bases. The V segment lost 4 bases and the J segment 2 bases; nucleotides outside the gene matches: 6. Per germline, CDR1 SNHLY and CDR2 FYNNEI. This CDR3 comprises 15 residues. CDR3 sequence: CASSVEGGHTDTQYF. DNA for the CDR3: TGTGCCAGCAGTGTAGAAGGGGGCCACACAGATACGCAGTATTTT. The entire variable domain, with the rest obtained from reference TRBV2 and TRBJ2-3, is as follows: EPEVTQTPSHQVTQMGQEVILRCVPISNHLYFYWYRQILGQKVEFLVSFYNNEISEKSEIFDDQFSVERPDGSNFTLKIRSTKLEDSAMYFCASSVEGGHTDTQYFGPGTRLTVL.

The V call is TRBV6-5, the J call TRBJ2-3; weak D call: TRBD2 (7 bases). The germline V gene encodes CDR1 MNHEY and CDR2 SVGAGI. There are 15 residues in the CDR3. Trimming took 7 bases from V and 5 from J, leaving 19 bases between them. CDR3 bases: TGTGCCAGCAAGAGGCGGGGGCGGAGTGGAGATACGCAGTATTTT. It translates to CASKRRGRSGDTQYF.

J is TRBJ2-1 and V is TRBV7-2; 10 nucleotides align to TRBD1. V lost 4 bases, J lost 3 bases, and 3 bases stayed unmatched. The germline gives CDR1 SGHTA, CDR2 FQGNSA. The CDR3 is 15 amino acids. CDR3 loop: CASSSGQGDYNEQFF. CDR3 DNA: TGTGCCAGCAGCTCCGGACAGGGGGACTACAATGAGCAGTTCTTC.

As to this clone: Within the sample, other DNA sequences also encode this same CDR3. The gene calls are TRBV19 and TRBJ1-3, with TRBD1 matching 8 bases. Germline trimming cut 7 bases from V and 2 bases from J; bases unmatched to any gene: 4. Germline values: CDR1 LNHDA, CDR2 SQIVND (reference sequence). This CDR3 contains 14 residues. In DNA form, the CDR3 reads TGTGCCAGTACAACAGGGGGAACTGGAAACACCATATATTTT. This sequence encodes CASTTGGTGNTIYF.

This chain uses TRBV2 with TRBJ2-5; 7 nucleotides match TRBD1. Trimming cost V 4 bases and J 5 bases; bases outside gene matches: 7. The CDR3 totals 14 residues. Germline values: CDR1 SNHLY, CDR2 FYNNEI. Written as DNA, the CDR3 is TGTGCCAGCAGTGTCGACAGGGTGCAGGAGACCCAGTACTTC. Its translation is CASSVDRVQETQYF.

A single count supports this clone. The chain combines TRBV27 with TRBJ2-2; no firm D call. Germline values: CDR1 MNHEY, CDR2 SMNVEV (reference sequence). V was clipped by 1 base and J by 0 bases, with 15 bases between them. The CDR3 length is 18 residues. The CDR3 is CASSLFPPSTSNTGELFF. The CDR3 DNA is TGTGCCAGCAGTTTATTTCCCCCCTCGACTTCGAACACCGGGGAGCTGTTTTTT.

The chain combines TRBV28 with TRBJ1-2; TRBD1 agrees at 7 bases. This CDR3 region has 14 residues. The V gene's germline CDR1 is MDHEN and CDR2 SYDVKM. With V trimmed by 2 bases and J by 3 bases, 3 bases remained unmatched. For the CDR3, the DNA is TGTGCCAGCAGTTTACCAGGGGGGGACTATGGCTACACCTTC. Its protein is CASSLPGGDYGYTF.

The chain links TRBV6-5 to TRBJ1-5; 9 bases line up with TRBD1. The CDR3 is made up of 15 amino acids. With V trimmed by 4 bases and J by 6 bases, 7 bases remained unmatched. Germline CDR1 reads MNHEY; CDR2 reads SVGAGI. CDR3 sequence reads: CASSSPDRGAQPQHF. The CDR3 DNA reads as TGTGCCAGCAGTTCGCCGGACAGGGGCGCTCAGCCCCAGCATTTT.

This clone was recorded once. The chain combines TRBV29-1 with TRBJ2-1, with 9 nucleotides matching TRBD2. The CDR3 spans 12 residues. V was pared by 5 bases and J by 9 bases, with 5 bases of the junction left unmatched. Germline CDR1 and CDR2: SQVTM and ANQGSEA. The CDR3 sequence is CSVTGLAGEQFF. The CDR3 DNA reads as TGCAGCGTTACGGGACTAGCCGGTGAGCAGTTCTTC.

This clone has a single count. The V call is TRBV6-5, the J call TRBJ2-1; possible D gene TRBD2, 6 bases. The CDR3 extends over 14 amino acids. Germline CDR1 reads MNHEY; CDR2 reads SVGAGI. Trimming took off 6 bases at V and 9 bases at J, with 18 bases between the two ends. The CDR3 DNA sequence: TGTGCCAGCAGCGCCGGGACTCACCGTAGTGAGCAGTTCTTC. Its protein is CASSAGTHRSEQFF.

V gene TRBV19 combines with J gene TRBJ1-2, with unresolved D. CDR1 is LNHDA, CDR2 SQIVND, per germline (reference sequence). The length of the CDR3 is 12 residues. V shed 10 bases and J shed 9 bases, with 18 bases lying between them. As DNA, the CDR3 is TGTGCCACCACCGTCGGTGCTTATAGCTACACCTTC. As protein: CATTVGAYSYTF.

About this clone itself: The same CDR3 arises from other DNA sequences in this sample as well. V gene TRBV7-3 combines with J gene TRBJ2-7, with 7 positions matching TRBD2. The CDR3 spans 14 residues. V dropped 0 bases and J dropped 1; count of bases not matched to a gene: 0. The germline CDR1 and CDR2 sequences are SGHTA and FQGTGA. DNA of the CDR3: TGTGCCAGCAGCTTAACTAGCGGGTCCTACGAGCAGTACTTC. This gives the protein CASSLTSGSYEQYF.

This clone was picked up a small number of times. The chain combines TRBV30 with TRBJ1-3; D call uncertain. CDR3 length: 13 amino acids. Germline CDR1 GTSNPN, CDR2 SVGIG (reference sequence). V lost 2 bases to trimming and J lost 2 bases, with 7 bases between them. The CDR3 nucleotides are TGTGCCTGGAGTCACACGGCTGGAAACACCATATATTTT. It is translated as CAWSHTAGNTIYF. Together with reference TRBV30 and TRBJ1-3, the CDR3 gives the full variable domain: SQTIHQWPATLVQPVGSPLSLECTVEGTSNPNLYWYRQAAGRGLQLLFYSVGIGQISSEVPQNLSASRPQDRQFILSSKKLLLSDSGFYLCAWSHTAGNTIYFGEGSWLTVV.

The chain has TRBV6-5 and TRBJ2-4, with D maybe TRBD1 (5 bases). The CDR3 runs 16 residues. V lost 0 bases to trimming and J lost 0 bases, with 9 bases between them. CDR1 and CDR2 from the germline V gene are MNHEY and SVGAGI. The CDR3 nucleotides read TGTGCCAGCAGTTACTCAGGGGTCCTAGCCAAAAACATTCAGTACTTC. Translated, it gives CASSYSGVLAKNIQYF.

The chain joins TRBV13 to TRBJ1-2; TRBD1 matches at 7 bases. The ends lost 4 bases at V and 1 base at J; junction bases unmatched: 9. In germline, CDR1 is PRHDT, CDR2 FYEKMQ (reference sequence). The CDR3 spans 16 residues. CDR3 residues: CASSSGDRPLNYGYTF. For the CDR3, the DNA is TGTGCCAGCAGCTCCGGGGACAGACCTCTTAACTATGGCTACACCTTC.

Here the CDR3 reads CASGLLSVDEQFF. CDR3 sequence (DNA): TGTGCCAGCGGCCTCCTATCTGTCGATGAGCAGTTCTTC. The chain is built from TRBV6-5 and TRBJ2-1; D call uncertain. This CDR3 is built from 13 residues. V gave up 8 bases and J gave up 8 bases, with 16 bases separating them. Germline V lookup: CDR1 MNHEY, CDR2 SVGAGI.

CDR3 bases: TGTGCCAGCAGTTTGGGTGGTAACTATGGCTACACCTTC. It encodes CASSLGGNYGYTF. This sequence joins TRBV28 and TRBJ1-2; D call uncertain. Trimming shortened V by 3 bases and J by 1 base, and 6 bases separated the two germline ends. Germline-derived CDR1 and CDR2 are MDHEN and SYDVKM. The CDR3 length is 13 residues.

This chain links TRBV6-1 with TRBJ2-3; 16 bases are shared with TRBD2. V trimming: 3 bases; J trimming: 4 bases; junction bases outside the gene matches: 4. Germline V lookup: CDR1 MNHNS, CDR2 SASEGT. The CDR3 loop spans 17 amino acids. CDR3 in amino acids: CASSEGLAGGPPDTQYF. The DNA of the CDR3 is TGTGCCAGCAGTGAGGGACTAGCGGGGGGGCCCCCAGATACGCAGTATTTT.

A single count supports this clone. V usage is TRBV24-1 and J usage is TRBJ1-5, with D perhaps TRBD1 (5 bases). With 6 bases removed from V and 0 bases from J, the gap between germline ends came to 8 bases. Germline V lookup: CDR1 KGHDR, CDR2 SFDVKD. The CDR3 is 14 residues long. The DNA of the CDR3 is TGTGCCACCAGTTCTAGGGGTAGCAATCAGCCCCAGCATTTT. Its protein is CATSSRGSNQPQHF.